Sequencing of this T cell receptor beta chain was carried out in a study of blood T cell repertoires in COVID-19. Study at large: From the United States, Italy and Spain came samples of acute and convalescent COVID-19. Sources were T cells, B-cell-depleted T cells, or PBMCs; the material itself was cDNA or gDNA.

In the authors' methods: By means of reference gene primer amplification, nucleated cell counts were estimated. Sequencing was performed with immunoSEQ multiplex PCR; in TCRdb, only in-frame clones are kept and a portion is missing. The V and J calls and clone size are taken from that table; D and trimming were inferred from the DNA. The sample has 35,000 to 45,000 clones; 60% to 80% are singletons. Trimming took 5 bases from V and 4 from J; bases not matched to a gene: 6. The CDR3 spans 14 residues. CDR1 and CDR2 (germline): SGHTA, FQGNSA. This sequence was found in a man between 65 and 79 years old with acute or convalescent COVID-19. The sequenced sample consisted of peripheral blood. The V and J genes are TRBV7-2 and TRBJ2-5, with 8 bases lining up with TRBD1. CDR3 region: CASSPRTGRETQYF. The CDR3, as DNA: TGTGCCAGCAGCCCAAGGACAGGGCGAGAGACCCAGTACTTC. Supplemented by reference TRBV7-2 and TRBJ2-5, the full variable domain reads GAGVSQSPSNKVTEKGKDVELRCDPISGHTALYWYRQSLGQGLEFLIYFQGNSAPDKSGLPSDRFSAERTGGSVSTLTIQRTQQEDSAVYLCASSPRTGRETQYFGPGTRLLVL.